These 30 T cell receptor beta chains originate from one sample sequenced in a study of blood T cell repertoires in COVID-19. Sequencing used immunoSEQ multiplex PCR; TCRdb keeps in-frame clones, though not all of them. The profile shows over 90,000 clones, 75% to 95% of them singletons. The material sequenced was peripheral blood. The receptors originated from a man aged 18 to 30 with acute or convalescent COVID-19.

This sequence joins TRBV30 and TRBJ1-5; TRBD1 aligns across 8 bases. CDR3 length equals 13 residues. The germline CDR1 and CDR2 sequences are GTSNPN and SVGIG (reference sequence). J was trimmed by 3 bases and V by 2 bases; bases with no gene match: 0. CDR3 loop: CAWSQGANQPQHF. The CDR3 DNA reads TGTGCCTGGAGTCAGGGGGCCAATCAGCCCCAGCATTTT.

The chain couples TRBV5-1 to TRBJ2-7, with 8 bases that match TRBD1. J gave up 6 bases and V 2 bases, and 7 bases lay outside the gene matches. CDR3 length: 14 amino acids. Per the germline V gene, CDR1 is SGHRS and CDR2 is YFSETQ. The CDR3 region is CASSFGQGSIEQYF. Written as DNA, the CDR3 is TGCGCCAGCAGCTTTGGACAGGGATCAATCGAGCAGTACTTC. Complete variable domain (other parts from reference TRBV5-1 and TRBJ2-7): KAGVTQTPRYLIKTRGQQVTLSCSPISGHRSVSWYQQTPGQGLQFLFEYFSETQRNKGNFPGRFSGRQFSNSRSEMNVSTLELGDSALYLCASSFGQGSIEQYFGPGTRLTVT.

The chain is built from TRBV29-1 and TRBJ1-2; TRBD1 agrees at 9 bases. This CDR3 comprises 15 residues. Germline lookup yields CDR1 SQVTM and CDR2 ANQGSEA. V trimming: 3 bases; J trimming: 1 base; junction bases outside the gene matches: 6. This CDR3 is CSVEFGTGNNYGYTF. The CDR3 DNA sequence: TGCAGCGTTGAGTTTGGGACAGGGAATAACTATGGCTACACCTTC.

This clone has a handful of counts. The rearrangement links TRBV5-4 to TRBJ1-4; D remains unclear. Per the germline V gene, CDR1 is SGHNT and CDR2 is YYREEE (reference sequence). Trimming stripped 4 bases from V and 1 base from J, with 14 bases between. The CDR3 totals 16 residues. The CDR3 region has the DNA TGTGCCAGCAGCCCCGGCGGTGGGAGAACTAATGAAAAACTGTTTTTT. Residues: CASSPGGGRTNEKLFF.

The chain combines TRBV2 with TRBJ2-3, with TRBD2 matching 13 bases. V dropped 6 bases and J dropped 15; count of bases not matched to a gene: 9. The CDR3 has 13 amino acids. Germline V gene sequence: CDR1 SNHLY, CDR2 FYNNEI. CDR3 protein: CASSLKLAGGPYF. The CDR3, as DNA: TGTGCCAGCAGCCTTAAACTAGCGGGGGGGCCATATTTT.

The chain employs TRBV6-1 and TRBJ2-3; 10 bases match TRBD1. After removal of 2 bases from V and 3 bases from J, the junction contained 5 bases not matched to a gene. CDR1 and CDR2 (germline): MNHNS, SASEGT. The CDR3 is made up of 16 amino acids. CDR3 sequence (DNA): TGTGCCAGCAGTGAAAGGGCGGACAGGGGGACAGATACGCAGTATTTT. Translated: CASSERADRGTDTQYF.

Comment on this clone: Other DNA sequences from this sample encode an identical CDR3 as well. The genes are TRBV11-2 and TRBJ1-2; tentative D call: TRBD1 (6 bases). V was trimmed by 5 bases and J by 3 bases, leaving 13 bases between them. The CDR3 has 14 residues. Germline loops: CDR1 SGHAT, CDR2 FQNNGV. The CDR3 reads CASSLNREHYGYTF. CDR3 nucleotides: TGTGCCAGCAGCCTTAACAGGGAACACTATGGCTACACCTTC. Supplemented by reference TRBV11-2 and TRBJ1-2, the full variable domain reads EAGVAQSPRYKIIEKRQSVAFWCNPISGHATLYWYQQILGQGPKLLIQFQNNGVVDDSQLPKDRFSAERLKGVDSTLKIQPAKLEDSAVYLCASSLNREHYGYTFGSGTRLTVV.

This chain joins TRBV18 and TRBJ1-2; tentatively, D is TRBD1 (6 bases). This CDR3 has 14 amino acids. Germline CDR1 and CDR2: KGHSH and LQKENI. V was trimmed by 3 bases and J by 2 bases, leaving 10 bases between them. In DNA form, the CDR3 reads TGTGCCAGCTCACCGACAGGTACCAACTATGGCTACACCTTC. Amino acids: CASSPTGTNYGYTF.

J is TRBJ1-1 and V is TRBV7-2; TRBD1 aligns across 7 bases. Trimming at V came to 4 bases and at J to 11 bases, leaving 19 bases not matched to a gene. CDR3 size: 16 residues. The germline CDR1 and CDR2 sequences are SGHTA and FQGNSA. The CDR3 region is CASSSSIQGWSPDAFF. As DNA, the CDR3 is TGTGCCAGCAGCTCGAGTATACAGGGGTGGTCCCCGGACGCTTTCTTT.

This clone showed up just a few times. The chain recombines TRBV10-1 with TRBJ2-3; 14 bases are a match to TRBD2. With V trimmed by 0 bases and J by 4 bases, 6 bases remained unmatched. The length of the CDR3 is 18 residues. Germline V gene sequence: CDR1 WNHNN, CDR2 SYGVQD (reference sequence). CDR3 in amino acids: CASSESSTSGRAPDTQYF. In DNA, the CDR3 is TGCGCCAGCAGTGAGTCGTCGACTAGCGGGAGGGCCCCAGATACGCAGTATTTT.

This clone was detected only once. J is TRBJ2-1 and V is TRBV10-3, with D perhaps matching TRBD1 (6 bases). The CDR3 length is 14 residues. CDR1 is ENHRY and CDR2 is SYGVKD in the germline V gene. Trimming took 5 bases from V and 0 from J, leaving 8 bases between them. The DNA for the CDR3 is TGTGCCATCAGTACAGGGAGCTCCTACAATGAGCAGTTCTTC. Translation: CAISTGSSYNEQFF.

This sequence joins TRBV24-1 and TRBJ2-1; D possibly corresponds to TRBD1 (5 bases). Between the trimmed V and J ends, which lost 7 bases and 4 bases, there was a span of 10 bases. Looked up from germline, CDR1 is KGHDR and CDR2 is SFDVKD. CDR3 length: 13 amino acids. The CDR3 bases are TGTGCCACCAGGGACATAGGGTACAATGAGCAGTTCTTC. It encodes CATRDIGYNEQFF.

The CDR3 DNA sequence: TGTGCCAGCAGCCCCGTGTTTAGCGGGATAGAGACCCAGTACTTC. Residues: CASSPVFSGIETQYF. The V and J genes are TRBV7-6 and TRBJ2-5; 8 bases match TRBD2. The CDR3 extends over 15 amino acids. CDR1 and CDR2 (germline): SGHVS, FNYEAQ. Germline trimming cut 5 bases from V and 4 bases from J; bases unmatched to any gene: 9.

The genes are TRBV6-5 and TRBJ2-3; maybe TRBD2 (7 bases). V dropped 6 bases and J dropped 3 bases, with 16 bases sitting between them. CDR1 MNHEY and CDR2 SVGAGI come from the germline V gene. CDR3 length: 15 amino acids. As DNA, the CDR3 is TGTGCCAGCAGCGATAGGGGGGAGGGGACAGATACGCAGTATTTT. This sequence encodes CASSDRGEGTDTQYF.

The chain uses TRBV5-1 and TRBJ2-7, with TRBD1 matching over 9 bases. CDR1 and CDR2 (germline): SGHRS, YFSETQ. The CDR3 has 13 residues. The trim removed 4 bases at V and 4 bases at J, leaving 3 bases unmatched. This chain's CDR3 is CASSRGQGYEQYF. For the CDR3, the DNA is TGCGCCAGCAGCCGGGGACAGGGATACGAGCAGTACTTC.

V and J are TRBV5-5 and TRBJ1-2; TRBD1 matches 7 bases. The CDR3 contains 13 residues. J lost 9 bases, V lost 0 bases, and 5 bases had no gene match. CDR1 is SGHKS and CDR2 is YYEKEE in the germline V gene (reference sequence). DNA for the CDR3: TGTGCCAGCAGCTTGGCCGCAGGGGGGAGCTACACCTTC. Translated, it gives CASSLAAGGSYTF.

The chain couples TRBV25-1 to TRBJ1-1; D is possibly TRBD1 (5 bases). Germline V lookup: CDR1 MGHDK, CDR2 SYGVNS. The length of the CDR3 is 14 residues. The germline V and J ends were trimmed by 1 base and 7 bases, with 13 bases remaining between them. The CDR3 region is CASSEWGDTGEAFF. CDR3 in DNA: TGTGCCAGCAGTGAATGGGGCGACACAGGTGAAGCTTTCTTT.

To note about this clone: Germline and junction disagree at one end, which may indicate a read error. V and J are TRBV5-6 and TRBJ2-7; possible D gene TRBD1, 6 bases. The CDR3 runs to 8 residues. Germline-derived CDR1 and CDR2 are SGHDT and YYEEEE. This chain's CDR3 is CASTGHNF. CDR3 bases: TGTGCCAGTACAGGGCATAACTTC. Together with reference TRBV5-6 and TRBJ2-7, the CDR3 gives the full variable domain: DAGVTQSPTHLIKTRGQQVTLRCSPKSGHDTVSWYQQALGQGPQFIFQYYEEEERQRGNFPDRFSGHQFPNYSSELNVNALLLGDSALYLCASTGHNFGPGTRLTVT.

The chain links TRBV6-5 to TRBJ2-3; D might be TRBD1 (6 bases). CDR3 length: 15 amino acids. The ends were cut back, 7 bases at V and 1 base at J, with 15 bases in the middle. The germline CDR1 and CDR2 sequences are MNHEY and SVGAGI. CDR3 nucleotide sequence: TGTGCCAGCACCTCCTTGAGGACAGGCACAGATACGCAGTATTTT. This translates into CASTSLRTGTDTQYF.

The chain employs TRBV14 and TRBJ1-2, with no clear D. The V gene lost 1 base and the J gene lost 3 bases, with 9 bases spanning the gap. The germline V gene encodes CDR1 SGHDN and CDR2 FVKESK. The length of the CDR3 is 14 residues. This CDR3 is CASSQGGSYYGYTF. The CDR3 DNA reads TGTGCCAGCAGCCAAGGAGGAAGTTACTATGGCTACACCTTC.

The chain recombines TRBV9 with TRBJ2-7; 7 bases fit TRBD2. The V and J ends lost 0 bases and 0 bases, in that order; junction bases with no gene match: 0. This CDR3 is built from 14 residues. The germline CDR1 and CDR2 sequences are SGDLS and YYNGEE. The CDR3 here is CASSVGEGSYEQYF. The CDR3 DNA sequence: TGTGCCAGCAGCGTAGGGGAGGGCTCCTACGAGCAGTACTTC.

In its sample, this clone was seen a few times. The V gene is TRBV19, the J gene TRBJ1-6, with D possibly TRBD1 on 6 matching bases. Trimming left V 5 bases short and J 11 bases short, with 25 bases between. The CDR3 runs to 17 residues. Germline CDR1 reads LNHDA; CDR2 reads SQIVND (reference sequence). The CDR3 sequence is CASSAGPGVGDLTPLHF. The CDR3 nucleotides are TGTGCCAGTAGTGCTGGTCCAGGGGTTGGCGATTTGACACCCCTCCACTTT.

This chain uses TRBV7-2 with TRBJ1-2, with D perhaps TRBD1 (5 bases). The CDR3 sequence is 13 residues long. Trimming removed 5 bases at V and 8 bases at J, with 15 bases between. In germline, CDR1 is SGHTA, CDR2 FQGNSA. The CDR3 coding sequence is TGTGCCAGCAGCCCGGTAGGGGCTCGAGGCTACACCTTC. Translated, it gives CASSPVGARGYTF.

The CDR3 DNA reads TGTGCCAGCAGGCTTCCGCTCGGGACCCAGGGGCCATATGGCTACACCTTC. This sequence encodes CASRLPLGTQGPYGYTF. The chain couples TRBV28 to TRBJ1-2; the D gene is possibly TRBD1 (6 bases). The V gene's germline CDR1 is MDHEN and CDR2 SYDVKM. V was clipped by 6 bases and J by 5 bases, with 25 bases between them. The CDR3 spans 17 residues.

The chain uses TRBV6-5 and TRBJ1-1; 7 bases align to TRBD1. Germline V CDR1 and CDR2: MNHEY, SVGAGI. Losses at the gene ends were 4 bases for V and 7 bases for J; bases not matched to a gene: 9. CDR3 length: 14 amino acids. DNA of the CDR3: TGTGCCAGCAGTTGGGACAGCGAGAAAGTTGAAGCTTTCTTT. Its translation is CASSWDSEKVEAFF.

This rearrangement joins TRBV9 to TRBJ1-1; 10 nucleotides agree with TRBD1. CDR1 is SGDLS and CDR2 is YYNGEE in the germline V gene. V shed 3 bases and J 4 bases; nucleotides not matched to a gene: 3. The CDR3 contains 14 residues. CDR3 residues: CASSEGQGTTEAFF. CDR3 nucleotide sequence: TGTGCCAGCAGCGAGGGACAGGGGACCACTGAAGCTTTCTTT.

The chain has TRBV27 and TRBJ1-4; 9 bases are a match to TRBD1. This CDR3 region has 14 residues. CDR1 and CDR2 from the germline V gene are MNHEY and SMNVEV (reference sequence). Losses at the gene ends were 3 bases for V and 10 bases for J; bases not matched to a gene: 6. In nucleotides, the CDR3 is TGTGCCAGCAGTTTCAGTCGACAGGGGGGAAAACTGTTTTTT. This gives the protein CASSFSRQGGKLFF.

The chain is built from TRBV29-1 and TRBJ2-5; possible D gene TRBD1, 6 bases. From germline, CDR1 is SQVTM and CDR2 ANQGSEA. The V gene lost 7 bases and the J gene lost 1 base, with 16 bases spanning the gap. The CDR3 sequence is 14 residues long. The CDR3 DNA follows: TGCAGCGCTGGGACAATACAACGCCAAGAGACCCAGTACTTC. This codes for CSAGTIQRQETQYF.

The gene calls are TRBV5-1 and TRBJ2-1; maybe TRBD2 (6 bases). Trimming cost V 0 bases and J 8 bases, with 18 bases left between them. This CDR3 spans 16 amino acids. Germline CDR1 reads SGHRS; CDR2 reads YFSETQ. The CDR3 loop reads CASSLASVAVLDEQFF. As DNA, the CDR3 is TGCGCCAGCAGCTTGGCCTCTGTAGCGGTTTTGGATGAGCAGTTCTTC.

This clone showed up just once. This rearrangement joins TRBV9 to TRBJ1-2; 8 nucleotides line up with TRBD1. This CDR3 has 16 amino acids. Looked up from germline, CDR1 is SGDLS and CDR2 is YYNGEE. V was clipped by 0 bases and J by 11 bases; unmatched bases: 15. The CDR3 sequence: CASSVDAGGLKFEYTF. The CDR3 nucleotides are TGTGCCAGCAGCGTAGATGCAGGGGGCTTAAAGTTCGAATACACCTTC. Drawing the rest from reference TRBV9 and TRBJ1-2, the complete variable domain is DSGVTQTPKHLITATGQRVTLRCSPRSGDLSVYWYQQSLDQGLQFLIQYYNGEERAKGNILERFSAQQFPDLHSELNLSSLELGDSALYFCASSVDAGGLKFEYTFGSGTRLTVV.